The clone carrying this TCR beta chain was recorded a few times. Its antigen is not identified. V was cut by 0 bases and J by 0 bases, with 11 bases left in between. Per germline, CDR1 SGHAT and CDR2 FQNNGV. The CDR3 length is 16 residues. The data derive from a study of cytomegalovirus exposure and HLA in healthy donors. General study findings and limits: The authors enumerated 150 to 200 TCR beta chains as linked to cytomegalovirus. A later analysis linked a missense variant in DCLRE1C to the trimming of TCR beta V and J genes.

Researchers ran the PCR with 60 Vbeta and 13 Jbeta primers. In the original processing: Some 10 million of the 80 million or so unique TCR beta chains counted in a later analysis were shared. Clones were read by immunoSEQ multiplex PCR, and TCRdb kept only the in-frame ones, dropping some. V, J and clone size are taken as reported in that table, and D and trimming were inferred from the DNA itself. The sample carries 180,000 or so clones, around a tenth recorded once. This TCR was recovered from a woman aged 25 to 39 in good health and CMV-seropositive. This sequence joins TRBV11-2 and TRBJ1-2, with a tentative D call TRBD1 (6 bases). Sequenced sample: PBMCs. CDR3 sequence: CASSLDLWTANYGYTF. The CDR3 DNA is TGTGCCAGCAGCTTAGATCTTTGGACAGCTAACTATGGCTACACCTTC.